This entry lists 19 T cell receptor beta chains sequenced from one sample in a study of T-cell reconstitution after alpha-beta-depleted transplantation in children. Unique molecular identifiers were incorporated into the prepared TCRbeta library. In TCRdb, the PCR reads were re-called with MiXCR into one record per CDR3 protein. Of 230,000 or so distinct CDR3 sequences detected, 9% to 10% appear once; the ten largest clones hold 5% to 6%. This specimen consisted of PBMCs from the stem cell graft donor, obtained from the stem cell graft. The receptors stem from a human donor who donated a stem cell graft to a child with SCID.

The rearrangement uses TRBV5-6 and TRBJ1-4; possibly TRBD1 for D (5 bases). Germline V CDR1 and CDR2: SGHDT, YYEEEE. Trimming stripped 1 base from V and 0 bases from J, with 7 bases between. This CDR3 has 15 amino acids. The CDR3 bases are TGTGCCAGCAGCTTGATAGGGGCAACTAATGAAAAACTGTTTTTT. Translating gives CASSLIGATNEKLFF. The variable domain in full, completed from reference TRBV5-6 and TRBJ1-4, reads DAGVTQSPTHLIKTRGQQVTLRCSPKSGHDTVSWYQQALGQGPQFIFQYYEEEERQRGNFPDRFSGHQFPNYSSELNVNALLLGDSALYLCASSLIGATNEKLFFGSGTQLSVL.

This clonotype appeared many times. J is TRBJ1-5 and V is TRBV20-1; D perhaps matches TRBD1 (6 bases). Germline V gives CDR1 DFQATT, CDR2 SNEGSKA (reference sequence). The length of the CDR3 is 14 residues. Trimming pared 5 bases from V and 3 bases from J, leaving 14 bases between. The CDR3 sequence: CSAEQGPSNQPQHF. The CDR3 DNA sequence: TGCAGTGCTGAACAGGGCCCTTCCAATCAGCCCCAGCATTTT.

This clonotype was found many times. CDR3 coding DNA: TGTGCCATCAGGGCCGGACAGGGGAAGGGGAACACTGAAGCTTTCTTT. Its translation is CAIRAGQGKGNTEAFF. The J gene is TRBJ1-1, the V gene TRBV10-3, with 9 bases fitting TRBD1. The V gene end was trimmed by 6 bases and the J gene end by 1 base; junction bases not matched to a gene: 9. The germline V gene encodes CDR1 ENHRY and CDR2 SYGVKD. The CDR3 length is 16 residues.

This clonotype was recorded at least ten times. The rearrangement links TRBV6-5 to TRBJ1-6, with 7 bases that match TRBD1. Germline-derived CDR1 and CDR2 are MNHEY and SVGAGI. This CDR3 spans 15 amino acids. V lost 3 bases to trimming and J lost 9 bases; unmatched junction nucleotides: 8. The DNA for the CDR3 is TGTGCCAGCAGTTATTCCCAGACAGGGCCTTCACCCCTCCACTTT. Translating it yields CASSYSQTGPSPLHF.

The sample holds many counts of this clonotype. The V gene is TRBV4-1, the J gene TRBJ1-2, with TRBD1 matching 9 bases. V was clipped by 1 base and J by 4 bases; unmatched bases: 10. The CDR3 has 17 amino acids. Germline lookup yields CDR1 MGHRA and CDR2 YSYEKL. Written as DNA, the CDR3 is TGCGCCAGCAGCCAAGCTTCAGTAGCGGACAGGGGCTATGGCTACACCTTC. This gives the protein CASSQASVADRGYGYTF.

This clonotype was recorded many times. The chain is built from TRBV5-5 and TRBJ2-5, with no clear D. The CDR3 has 13 amino acids. Germline V lookup: CDR1 SGHKS, CDR2 YYEKEE (reference sequence). Deletions cut 1 base from V and 4 bases from J, with 8 bases between. The DNA for the CDR3 is TGTGCCAGCAGCTTGTCTTCCTTAGAGACCCAGTACTTC. As protein: CASSLSSLETQYF.

This clonotype was recorded at least ten times. The V and J genes are TRBV20-1 and TRBJ2-1, with D unclear. V gave up 3 bases and J gave up 2 bases, with 14 bases separating them. This CDR3 region has 15 residues. Germline CDR1 reads DFQATT; CDR2 reads SNEGSKA (reference sequence). CDR3 protein: CSARFPTTTYNEQFF. The DNA for the CDR3 is TGCAGTGCTAGGTTTCCCACCACCACCTACAATGAGCAGTTCTTC.

This clonotype was observed many times. The chain combines TRBV6-1 with TRBJ2-7, with D perhaps given as TRBD1 or TRBD2 (6 bases each). V was pared by 8 bases and J by 7 bases, with 21 bases between. Germline CDR1 MNHNS, CDR2 SASEGT. The CDR3 consists of 14 residues. CDR3 sequence reads: CASRRAGEVVEQYF. The DNA of the CDR3 is TGTGCCAGCCGGAGGGCAGGGGAGGTGGTGGAGCAGTACTTC.

This clonotype showed up many times. V gene TRBV28 combines with J gene TRBJ2-6; D perhaps matches TRBD1 (6 bases). The CDR3 is made up of 19 amino acids. Germline assignment: CDR1 MDHEN and CDR2 SYDVKM. Deletions cut 0 bases from V and 0 bases from J, with 15 bases between. DNA for the CDR3: TGTGCCAGCAGTTTATGGGACAGTGGTTGGGTCTCTGGGGCCAACGTCCTGACTTTC. The encoded protein is CASSLWDSGWVSGANVLTF.

There are many counts of this clonotype. The chain combines TRBV24-1 with TRBJ2-5; possibly TRBD2 for D (6 bases). V was shortened by 6 bases and J by 5 bases, with 21 bases between the two germline ends. From germline, CDR1 is KGHDR and CDR2 SFDVKD. This CDR3 spans 16 amino acids. The CDR3 nucleotides are TGTGCCACCAGTTCTGGGCCTTATTCGGGAGTCGAGACCCAGTACTTC. Protein sequence: CATSSGPYSGVETQYF.

This clonotype was recorded many times. The chain joins TRBV20-1 to TRBJ2-3; D may correspond to TRBD1 or TRBD2 (5 bases each). Per germline, CDR1 DFQATT and CDR2 SNEGSKA (reference sequence). The CDR3 has 15 residues. V was cut by 6 bases and J by 5 bases, with 21 bases left in between. CDR3 nucleotide sequence: TGCAGTGCCAGCTTACAGGTCCAAGGAGGAGATACGCAGTATTTT. It specifies CSASLQVQGGDTQYF.

This clonotype was picked up many times. The J gene is TRBJ2-1, the V gene TRBV12-3 or TRBV12-4, with 9 bases matching TRBD2. The CDR3 is made up of 15 amino acids. The V gene end was trimmed by 7 bases and the J gene end by 10 bases; junction bases not matched to a gene: 14. This CDR3 reads CASTKAVSGGREQFF. The CDR3, as DNA: TGTGCCAGCACCAAAGCGGTTAGCGGGGGTAGAGAGCAGTTCTTC.

This clonotype came up many times. The CDR3 sequence: CASSPETLTPEQYF. The DNA of the CDR3 is TGTGCCAGCTCACCAGAGACTCTGACCCCCGAGCAGTACTTC. The gene calls are TRBV18 and TRBJ2-7; no clear D gene. CDR1 and CDR2 (germline): KGHSH, LQKENI. Trimming stripped 2 bases from V and 6 bases from J, with 14 bases between. The CDR3 length is 14 residues.

This clonotype appeared a few times. The chain uses TRBV20-1 and TRBJ2-5; D possibly corresponds to TRBD1 (6 bases). V gave up 3 bases and J gave up 4 bases, with 12 bases separating them. Germline CDR1 reads DFQATT; CDR2 reads SNEGSKA (reference sequence). The CDR3 spans 13 residues. The CDR3 bases are TGCAGTGCTAGGGACAGTTGGGGAGAGACCCAGTACTTC. Translation gives CSARDSWGETQYF.

This clonotype was detected ten times or more. The V and J genes are TRBV20-1 and TRBJ2-1; 10 nucleotides match TRBD2. J gave up 9 bases and V 5 bases, and 10 bases lay outside the gene matches. Germline loops: CDR1 DFQATT, CDR2 SNEGSKA (reference sequence). The CDR3 is made up of 14 amino acids. The CDR3: CSAALAGAEGEQFF. The CDR3 nucleotides are TGCAGTGCTGCCCTAGCGGGGGCCGAGGGTGAGCAGTTCTTC.

This clonotype was counted between two and nine times. The J gene is TRBJ1-2, the V gene TRBV18, with D possibly matching TRBD1 (5 bases). V lost 5 bases to trimming and J lost 0 bases, with 10 bases between them. This CDR3 comprises 14 residues. Germline assignment: CDR1 KGHSH and CDR2 LQKENI. CDR3 loop: CASSTGRTNYGYTF. As DNA, the CDR3 is TGTGCCAGCTCAACGGGACGGACTAACTATGGCTACACCTTC.

This clonotype was picked up many times. The J gene is TRBJ1-3, the V gene TRBV5-1; D is unresolved. V lost 4 bases and J 9 bases, leaving 11 bases between the germline ends. The CDR3 totals 12 residues. CDR1 is SGHRS and CDR2 is YFSETQ in the germline V gene. The CDR3 protein is CASSQAKGTIYF. CDR3 DNA sequence: TGCGCCAGCAGCCAGGCAAAGGGCACCATATATTTT.

The chain couples TRBV29-1 to TRBJ2-1; TRBD1 matches at 10 bases. This CDR3 region has 15 residues. Per germline, CDR1 SQVTM and CDR2 ANQGSEA. J was trimmed by 4 bases and V by 2 bases; bases with no gene match: 5. CDR3 in DNA: TGCAGCGTTGAATCCGGGGACAGGGGATACAATGAGCAGTTCTTC. Translating gives CSVESGDRGYNEQFF.

To note about this clonotype: This could be a read error, since a much larger clone is one nucleotide away. V is TRBV3-1 and J is TRBJ1-1; tentative D call: TRBD1 (6 bases). Germline V CDR1 and CDR2: LGHDT, YNNKEL (reference sequence). The CDR3 covers 15 residues. V shed 8 bases and J shed 4 bases, with 20 bases lying between them. For the CDR3, the DNA is TGTGCCAGCTGCCCGCCCTACAGGGATGCCACTGAAGCTTTCTTT. Residues: CASCPPYRDATEAFF.